This note documents a single T cell receptor beta chain sequence. Indicated time point: newly diagnosed GD, antithyroid drugs for less than 3 months. PBMCs were the source of the RNA used for TCR sequencing. This sample is part of a study of regulatory T cells in long-lasting Graves disease. For the study at large: Patients with new Graves' disease had used antithyroid drugs below 3 months.

The CDR3 has 15 amino acids. The junction had 2 bases not matched to a gene; V was cut back by 4 bases and J by 1 base. Germline values: CDR1 LNHDA, CDR2 SQIVND (reference sequence). Arm-PCR of CDR3 regions with iRepertoire HTBI primers generated TCR beta libraries. TCRdb used MiXCR to reprocess the multiplex PCR reads, holding one entry per CDR3 protein. The table lists a few hundred thousand distinct CDR3 sequences, roughly 18% of them singletons. The same data also contributed to another study, on T cells in Graves' hyperthyroidism and ophthalmopathy. That work adds: Newly diagnosed hyperthyroidism patients aged 18 to 65 years had disease lasting under 2 months. HTBI primers were the set used in a first-round RT-PCR of the TCR CDR3. Peripheral blood also featured most of the thyroid clonotypes expanded above 0.001.

The receptor comes from a young woman with Graves disease. This chain connects TRBV19 to TRBJ2-3, with 10 bases that match TRBD1. The sample was peripheral blood mononuclear cells (PBMCs), taken at new diagnosis, from a patient treated with antithyroid drugs. The CDR3 nucleotides are TGTGCCAGTAGTAGACAGGGGGCGGGCACAGATACGCAGTATTTT. Translated: CASSRQGAGTDTQYF.